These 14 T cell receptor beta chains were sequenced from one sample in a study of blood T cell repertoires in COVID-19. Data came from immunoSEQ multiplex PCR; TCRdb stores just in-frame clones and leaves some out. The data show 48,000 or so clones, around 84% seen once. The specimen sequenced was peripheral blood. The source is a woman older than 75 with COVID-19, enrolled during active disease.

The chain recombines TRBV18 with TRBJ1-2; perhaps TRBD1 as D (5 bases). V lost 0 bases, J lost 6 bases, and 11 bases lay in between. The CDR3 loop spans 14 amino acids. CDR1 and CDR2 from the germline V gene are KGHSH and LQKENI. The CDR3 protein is CASSPPGASNGYTF. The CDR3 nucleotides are TGTGCCAGCTCACCACCAGGGGCTAGTAATGGCTACACCTTC.

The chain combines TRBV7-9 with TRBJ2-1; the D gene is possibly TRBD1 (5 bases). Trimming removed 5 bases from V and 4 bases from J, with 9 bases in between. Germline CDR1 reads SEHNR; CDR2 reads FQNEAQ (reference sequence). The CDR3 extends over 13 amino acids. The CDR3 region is CASSQGQYNEQFF. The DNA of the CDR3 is TGTGCCAGCAGCCAGGGCCAGTACAATGAGCAGTTCTTC.

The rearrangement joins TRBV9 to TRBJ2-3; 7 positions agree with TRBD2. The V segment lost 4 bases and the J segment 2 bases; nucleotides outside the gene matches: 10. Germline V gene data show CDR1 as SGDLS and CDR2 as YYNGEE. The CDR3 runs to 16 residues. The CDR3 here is CASSKGGQGLTDTQYF. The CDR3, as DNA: TGTGCCAGCAGCAAGGGAGGGCAGGGTCTCACAGATACGCAGTATTTT.

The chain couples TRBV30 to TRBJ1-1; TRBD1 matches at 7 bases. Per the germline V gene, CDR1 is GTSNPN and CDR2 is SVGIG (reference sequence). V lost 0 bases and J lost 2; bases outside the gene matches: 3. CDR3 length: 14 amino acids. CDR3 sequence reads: CAWSVPGGNTEAFF. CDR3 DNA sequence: TGTGCCTGGAGTGTTCCAGGGGGAAACACTGAAGCTTTCTTT.

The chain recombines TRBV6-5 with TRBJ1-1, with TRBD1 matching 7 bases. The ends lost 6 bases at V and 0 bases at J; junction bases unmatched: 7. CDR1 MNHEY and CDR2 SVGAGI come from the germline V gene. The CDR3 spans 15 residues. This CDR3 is CASRGTAKLNTEAFF. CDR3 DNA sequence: TGTGCCAGCAGAGGGACAGCTAAATTGAACACTGAAGCTTTCTTT.

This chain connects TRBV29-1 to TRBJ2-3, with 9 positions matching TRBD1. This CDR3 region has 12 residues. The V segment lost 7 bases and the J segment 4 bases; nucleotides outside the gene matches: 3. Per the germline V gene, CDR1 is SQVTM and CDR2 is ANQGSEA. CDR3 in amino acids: CSAGQGPDTQYF. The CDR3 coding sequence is TGCAGCGCAGGACAGGGGCCAGATACGCAGTATTTT.

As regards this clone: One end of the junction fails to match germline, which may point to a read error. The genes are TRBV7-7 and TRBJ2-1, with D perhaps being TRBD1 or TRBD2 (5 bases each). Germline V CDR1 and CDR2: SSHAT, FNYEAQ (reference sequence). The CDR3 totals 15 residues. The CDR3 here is CASSLLGAWGNEQFF. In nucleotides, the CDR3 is TGTGCTAGCAGCTTACTAGGGGCCTGGGGAAATGAGCAGTTCTTC.

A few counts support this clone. CDR3: CASSSLAEQFF. The CDR3, as DNA: TGTGCCAGCAGCTCTCTAGCGGAGCAGTTCTTC. The gene calls are TRBV7-9 and TRBJ2-1, with D possibly TRBD2 on 6 matching bases. V was pared by 4 bases and J by 10 bases, with 8 bases between. Germline V gives CDR1 SEHNR, CDR2 FQNEAQ (reference sequence). The CDR3 totals 11 residues.

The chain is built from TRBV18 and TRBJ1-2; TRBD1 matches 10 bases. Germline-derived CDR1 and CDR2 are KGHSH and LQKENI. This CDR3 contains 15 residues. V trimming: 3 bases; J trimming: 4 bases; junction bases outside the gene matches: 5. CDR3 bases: TGTGCCAGCTCACCGGCTCGACAGGGGGCCTATGGCTACACCTTC. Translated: CASSPARQGAYGYTF. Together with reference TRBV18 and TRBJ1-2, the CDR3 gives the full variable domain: NAGVMQNPRHLVRRRGQEARLRCSPMKGHSHVYWYRQLPEEGLKFMVYLQKENIIDESGMPKERFSAEFPKEGPSILRIQQVVRGDSAAYFCASSPARQGAYGYTFGSGTRLTVV.

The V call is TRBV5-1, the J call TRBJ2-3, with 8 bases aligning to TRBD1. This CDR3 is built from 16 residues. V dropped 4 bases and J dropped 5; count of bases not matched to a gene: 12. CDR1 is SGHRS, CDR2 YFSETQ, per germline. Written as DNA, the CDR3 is TGCGCCAGCAGCCCCCGACAGGGGAGGACAGGAGATACGCAGTATTTT. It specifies CASSPRQGRTGDTQYF.

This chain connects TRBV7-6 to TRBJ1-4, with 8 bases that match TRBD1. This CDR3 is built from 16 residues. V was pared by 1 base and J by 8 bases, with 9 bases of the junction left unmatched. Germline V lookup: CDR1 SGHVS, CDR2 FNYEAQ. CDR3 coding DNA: TGTGCCAGCAGCTTAGGGACAGGGAACGAAGGCGAAAAACTGTTTTTT. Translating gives CASSLGTGNEGEKLFF. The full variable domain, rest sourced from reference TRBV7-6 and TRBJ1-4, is GAGVSQSPRYKVTKRGQDVALRCDPISGHVSLYWYRQALGQGPEFLTYFNYEAQQDKSGLPNDRFSAERPEGSISTLTIQRTEQRDSAMYRCASSLGTGNEGEKLFFGSGTQLSVL.

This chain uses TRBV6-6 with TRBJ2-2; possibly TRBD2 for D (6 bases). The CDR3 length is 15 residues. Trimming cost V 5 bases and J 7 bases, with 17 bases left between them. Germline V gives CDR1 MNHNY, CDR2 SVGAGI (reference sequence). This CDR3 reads CASSHGRGGIGELFF. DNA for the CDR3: TGTGCCAGCAGTCACGGTCGGGGCGGGATCGGGGAGCTGTTTTTT.

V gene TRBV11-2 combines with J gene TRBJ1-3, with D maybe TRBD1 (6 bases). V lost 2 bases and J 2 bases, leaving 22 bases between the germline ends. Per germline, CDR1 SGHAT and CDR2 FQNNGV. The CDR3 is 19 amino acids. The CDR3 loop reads CASSLRGAGRELPGNTIYF. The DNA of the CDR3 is TGTGCCAGCAGCTTACGGGGGGCCGGGAGGGAACTACCTGGAAACACCATATATTTT.

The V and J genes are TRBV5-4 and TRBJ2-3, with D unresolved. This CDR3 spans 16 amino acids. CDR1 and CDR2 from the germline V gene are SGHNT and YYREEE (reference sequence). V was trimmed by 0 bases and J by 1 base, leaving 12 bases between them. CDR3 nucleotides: TGTGCCAGCAGCTTGGCGGGTCTGGAGCGCACAGATACGCAGTATTTT. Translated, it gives CASSLAGLERTDTQYF.